This T cell receptor (beta chain) was identified during a study of T-cell reconstitution after alpha-beta-depleted transplantation in children. Researchers prepared the TCRbeta library using unique molecular identifiers, the study reports. One entry per CDR3 protein, called by TCRdb with MiXCR from the PCR reads. The sample holds nearly 550,000 distinct CDR3 sequences, around 18% seen once. V shed 2 bases and J shed 3 bases, with 7 bases lying between them. Germline V gives CDR1 MNHEY, CDR2 SVGAGI. CDR3 length: 14 residues. The TCR comes from a human donor who donated a stem cell graft to a child with acute lymphoblastic leukemia. The chain uses TRBV6-5 and TRBJ1-4; D is unclear. The sequences come from PBMCs from the stem cell graft donor, collected from the stem cell graft. CDR3 in amino acids: CASSYEVANEKLFF. The CDR3 region has the DNA TGTGCCAGCAGTTACGAGGTAGCTAATGAAAAACTGTTTTTT.